Given below is one T cell receptor (beta chain) in context. Its target is unknown. The data originate from a study of CD8+CD57+ T cells in acquired aplastic anemia. Study-wide background: Healthy donors gave about 9.8 million reads on average for CD4+ cells.

CDR1 and CDR2 from the germline V gene are DFQATT and SNEGSKA (reference sequence). This CDR3 region has 14 residues. Unmatched junction bases numbered 4, after V lost 3 bases and J lost 5 bases. General study findings and limits: Shared by patients and controls, around 27 CD8+ CDR3s were abundant in patients. Patients and controls were not found to differ significantly in CD8+ Simpson's diversity.

According to the study, genomic DNA was the template for TCR beta VDJ and CDR3 profiling. TCRdb passed the reads through MiXCR, listing each CDR3 protein once. The data hold roughly 190,000 distinct CDR3 sequences, with 54% observed a single time. The sequenced material came from sorted CD4+, CD8+, or CD8+CD57+ T cells (not recorded which) from PBMCs. This TCR was recovered from a human donor in good health, serving as a control. The chain uses TRBV20-1 and TRBJ2-1, with TRBD2 matching over 10 bases. CDR3 nucleotides: TGCAGTGCTAGCGGACTAGCGGAAGACAATGAGCAGTTCTTC. The encoded protein is CSASGLAEDNEQFF.